This T cell receptor beta chain stems from a study of shared clonotypes between healthy human individuals. The V and J ends lost 9 bases and 9 bases respectively, with 15 bases between them. Germline CDR1 is LNHDA and CDR2 is SQIVND (reference sequence). The CDR3 loop spans 13 amino acids. Profiling relied on immunoSEQ multiplex PCR, and the TCRdb table lists in-frame clones only, not all of them. The table has some 2.1 million clones, roughly 94% seen once. This sequence originates from a man aged 18 to 29 in good health. Input material: naive CD4+ T cells sorted from blood. Stated subset: CD45RA+ positively selected. This chain connects TRBV19 to TRBJ1-6; D might be TRBD1 (6 bases). CDR3 bases: TGTGCCAGCCGTAGGGGGGCTGGTTCACCCCTCCACTTT. Amino acids: CASRRGAGSPLHF.